This T cell receptor beta chain was sequenced during a study of T-cell memory formation after mild COVID-19. From germline, CDR1 is SGHTA and CDR2 FQGNSA. V was shortened by 0 bases and J by 4 bases, with 8 bases between the two germline ends. This CDR3 has 14 residues. TCRdb re-analysed the 5' RACE reads in MiXCR, keeping a single row per CDR3 protein. There are roughly 610,000 distinct CDR3 sequences in the sample; approximately 15% occur only once, and roughly 7.8% lies in the top ten. This clonotype was found many times. The V call is TRBV7-2, the J call TRBJ2-3; D perhaps matches TRBD2 (6 bases). The sample comprised PBMCs or a T cell subset sorted from them (not recorded which). The receptor's source is an adult woman who had mild COVID-19 (a few samples of this study predate the infection). Cell type and time point are not known. The chain's CDR3 is CASSLAGLPDTQYF. CDR3 coding DNA: TGTGCCAGCAGCTTAGCGGGACTGCCAGATACGCAGTATTTT.